This T cell receptor beta chain comes out of a study of blood T cells in healthy people across ages. This clonotype was seen a few times. A second about 7 to 11 cycle PCR used barcoded and J-beta primers. TCRdb analysed the 5' RACE reads with MiXCR anew, one entry per CDR3 protein. The table has about 800,000 distinct CDR3 sequences, more than 20% seen once. The germline V gene has CDR1 DFQATT and CDR2 SNEGSKA (reference sequence). The CDR3 totals 12 residues. Deletions cut 3 bases from V and 11 bases from J, with 11 bases between. This sample was also put to use in a study of T cells of mothers and their children. That work states: When the second PCR was run, its M1S primer added sample barcodes and 2-4 random nucleotides.

The clonotype comes from a boy younger than 18 in good health. Sample: blood. The chain joins TRBV20-1 to TRBJ1-6, with D possibly TRBD1 on 5 matching bases. CDR3 nucleotide sequence: TGCAGTGCTAGTCAGGGCGGGCCACCCCTCCACTTT. Protein: CSASQGGPPLHF.